This TCR beta chain emerged from a study of graft-versus-host responses after intestinal transplantation. Overall study context: Induction with anti-thymocyte globulin, then tacrolimus and steroids for around three years, was given to all recipients.

A note on this clone: Its antigen remains unknown.

Data came from immunoSEQ multiplex PCR; TCRdb stores just in-frame clones and leaves some out. The sample has about 9,200 clones, around nine tenths seen once. Study-wide points: An association linked early post-transplant HvG declines with peak circulating GvH clone levels. Some patients had graft-donor T cell macrochimerism. In their allografts, the ratios of graft-versus-host to host-versus-graft T cell clones were high. Detected in recipient marrow were GvH clones, some of which were first observed in ileum or blood.

The germline V gene encodes CDR1 MGHRA and CDR2 YSYEKL. The J segment lost 4 bases and the V segment lost 1 base, leaving 7 bases of the junction unmatched. The CDR3 length is 16 residues. The V gene is TRBV4-1, the J gene TRBJ2-3; 8 nucleotides agree with TRBD2. The sequence derives from a human patient who received an intestinal transplant, so some T cells may come from the graft donor. Sequencing was performed on PBMCs, taken roughly 46 days after intestinal transplant. CDR3 amino acids: CASSQVSSGFPDTQYF. In DNA, the CDR3 is TGCGCCAGCAGCCAAGTATCTAGCGGGTTCCCAGATACGCAGTATTTT.